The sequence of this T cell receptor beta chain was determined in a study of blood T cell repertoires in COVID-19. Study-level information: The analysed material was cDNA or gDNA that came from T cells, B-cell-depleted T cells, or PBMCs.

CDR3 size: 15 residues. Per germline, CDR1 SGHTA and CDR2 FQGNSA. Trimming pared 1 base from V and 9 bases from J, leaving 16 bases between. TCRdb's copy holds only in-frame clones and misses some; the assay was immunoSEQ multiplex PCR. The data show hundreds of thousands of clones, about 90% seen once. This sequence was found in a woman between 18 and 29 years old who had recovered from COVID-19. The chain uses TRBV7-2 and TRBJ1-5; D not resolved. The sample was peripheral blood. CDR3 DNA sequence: TGTGCCAGCAGCTTAGTAGCCGGAGGATGGAGGCCCCAGCATTTT. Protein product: CASSLVAGGWRPQHF.